Sequencing of this T cell receptor beta chain was carried out in a study of T-cell reconstitution after alpha-beta-depleted transplantation in children. Points from the study as a whole: Surviving recipient T cells and intrathymic progenitors accounted for some patients' high TCRbeta diversity at day 60. Expanded graft clones, several hundred of them, were reportedly the source of alpha-beta T cells about two months after transplant. Most T-cell counts and diversity one year after the transplant came from T cells that were newly produced.

As it was prepared, the TCRbeta library received unique molecular identifiers. Via MiXCR, TCRdb re-called the PCR reads, giving one row per CDR3 protein. The sample lists approximately 980,000 distinct CDR3 sequences, 25% to 35% occurring once. In its sample, this clonotype was seen many times. No antigen is known for it. The junction departs from the called germline gene at one end, perhaps through a read error. CDR3 length: 15 residues. Germline V CDR1 and CDR2: SGHRS, YFSETQ. The sequence was collected from a boy in the first two years of life who had a stem cell transplant for SCID, so the T cells may come from the graft donor. This sequence joins TRBV5-1 and TRBJ2-3; 10 positions agree with TRBD2. The specimen was PBMCs, mostly from graft donor cells, collected 360 days after TCRalphabeta/CD19-depleted stem cell transplant. CDR3 in DNA: TGTGCCAGCAGCTTAGGACTAGCGGGCACAGATACGCAGTATTTT. The encoded protein is CASSLGLAGTDTQYF.